The 23 T cell receptor beta chains below all came from one sample that was sequenced in a study of blood T cells in healthy people across ages. With a J-beta primer mix and a sample-barcoded 5' primer, a second PCR ran 7 to 11 cycles. TCRdb recomputed calls from the 5' RACE reads with MiXCR, one row per CDR3 protein. The profile covers some 1,000,000 distinct CDR3 sequences, with about 25% appearing a single time and less than 0.85% taken by the ten largest. The same sample was also studied in work on T cells of mothers and their children.

Sequencing input: blood. The receptor set was obtained from a girl aged 2 to 10 in good health.

The chain carries TRBV7-6 and TRBJ2-1; no definite D call. This CDR3 region has 17 residues. Germline CDR1 reads SGHVS; CDR2 reads FNYEAQ. Between the trimmed V and J ends, which lost 1 base and 4 bases, there was a span of 17 bases. CDR3 coding DNA: TGTGCCAGCAGCTTAGAGCTCGGAAAACCGGCTTACAATGAGCAGTTCTTC. This encodes CASSLELGKPAYNEQFF.

V gene TRBV29-1 combines with J gene TRBJ2-5; 9 bases agree with TRBD1. The CDR3 spans 14 residues. From germline, CDR1 is SQVTM and CDR2 ANQGSEA. V lost 5 bases and J lost 5; bases outside the gene matches: 9. Written as DNA, the CDR3 is TGCAGCGTTTATACGGGACAGGGTTTTGAGACCCAGTACTTC. Its protein is CSVYTGQGFETQYF.

This clonotype was seen only once. CDR3 bases: TGTGCCAGCAGCAGGACGGGACAGGGGAAAGAGACCCAGTACTTC. Amino acids: CASSRTGQGKETQYF. V gene TRBV7-2 combines with J gene TRBJ2-1; 10 nucleotides match TRBD1. The J call may be incorrect, as the DNA end agrees better with TRBJ2-5. CDR3 size: 15 residues. Germline CDR1 is SGHTA and CDR2 is FQGNSA.

Concerning this clonotype: The limits of the CDR3 on the DNA are not certain, so only TCRdb's listed CDR3 is given. V and J are TRBV6-4 and TRBJ2-5; the D call in the table, TRBD2, was not verified against the DNA. With termini counted, the CDR3 has 15 amino acids. Germline V gives CDR1 MRHNA, CDR2 SNTAGT. The CDR3 sequence is CASSTSPAGHNEQFF.

The J gene is TRBJ1-6, the V gene TRBV14; the D gene is possibly TRBD1 (6 bases). The ends were cut back, 3 bases at V and 5 bases at J, with 8 bases in the middle. The CDR3 loop spans 14 amino acids. Germline lookup yields CDR1 SGHDN and CDR2 FVKESK. The CDR3 loop is CASSHWTDNSPLHF. The CDR3 DNA reads as TGTGCCAGCAGCCACTGGACAGATAATTCACCCCTCCACTTT.

V gene TRBV29-1 combines with J gene TRBJ1-1; 7 nucleotides match TRBD1. The J segment lost 4 bases and the V segment lost 5 bases, leaving 7 bases of the junction unmatched. Germline V gene lookup returns CDR1 SQVTM and CDR2 ANQGSEA. The CDR3 loop spans 13 amino acids. CDR3 amino acids: CSVQTGRVTEAFF. DNA for the CDR3: TGCAGCGTTCAGACAGGGCGTGTCACTGAAGCTTTCTTT.

This rearrangement joins TRBV10-3 to TRBJ2-7; a weak D match, TRBD1 (6 bases). Germline V CDR1 and CDR2: ENHRY, SYGVKD. The length of the CDR3 is 15 residues. Trimming pared 7 bases from V and 2 bases from J, leaving 18 bases between. This CDR3 is CAITSWDTMPYEQYF. CDR3 DNA: TGTGCCATCACTTCTTGGGACACGATGCCCTACGAGCAGTACTTC.

This clonotype was seen only a few times. The chain carries TRBV6-6 and TRBJ2-5, with 10 bases matching TRBD1. This CDR3 has 15 amino acids. J lost 1 base, V lost 5 bases, and 4 bases had no gene match. Germline assignment: CDR1 MNHNY and CDR2 SVGAGI (reference sequence). In DNA form, the CDR3 reads TGTGCCAGCAGTGAGGACAGGGGGGTCCAAGAGACCCAGTACTTC. Translation: CASSEDRGVQETQYF.

This clonotype was seen only a few times. This chain uses TRBV6-2 or TRBV6-3 with TRBJ2-1, with D uncertain. Germline-derived CDR1 and CDR2 are MNHEY and SVGEGT. Trimming took off 5 bases at V and 4 bases at J, with 18 bases between the two ends. The CDR3 extends over 16 amino acids. The CDR3 sequence: CASSPPFERLYNEQFF. The CDR3 DNA sequence: TGTGCCAGCAGTCCCCCGTTTGAGCGCCTATACAATGAGCAGTTCTTC.

This clonotype was detected only a few times. The rearrangement uses TRBV7-2 and TRBJ2-2; D possibly corresponds to TRBD2 (5 bases). V lost 7 bases, J lost 3 bases, and 9 bases lay in between. In germline, CDR1 is SGHTA, CDR2 FQGNSA. The length of the CDR3 is 13 residues. The CDR3 region has the DNA TGTGCCAGCAACACGGGATACACCGGGGAGCTGTTTTTT. This encodes CASNTGYTGELFF.

The chain carries TRBV2 and TRBJ2-1; D is possibly TRBD2 (6 bases). Looked up from germline, CDR1 is SNHLY and CDR2 is FYNNEI. V was cut by 3 bases and J by 6 bases, with 15 bases left in between. The CDR3 is made up of 15 amino acids. CDR3 protein: CASSETVTGVNEQFF. In nucleotides, the CDR3 is TGTGCCAGCAGTGAGACCGTCACGGGGGTCAATGAGCAGTTCTTC.

This clonotype was detected a few times. V and J are TRBV20-1 and TRBJ2-5; no reliable D call. The CDR3 is 13 amino acids. The germline V gene encodes CDR1 DFQATT and CDR2 SNEGSKA (reference sequence). Trimming left V 1 base short and J 2 bases short, with 8 bases between. As DNA, the CDR3 is TGCAGTGCTAGAGGCCGCGTACAAGAGACCCAGTACTTC. Translated, it gives CSARGRVQETQYF.

This clonotype was counted only a few times. The chain joins TRBV20-1 to TRBJ2-5; 11 nucleotides agree with TRBD2. The J call may be incorrect, as the DNA end agrees better with TRBJ2-1. Germline loops: CDR1 DFQATT, CDR2 SNEGSKA (reference sequence). The length of the CDR3 is 14 residues. CDR3 sequence (DNA): TGCAGTGCTAGGACTAGCGGGATGTACAATGAGCAGTTCTTC. As protein: CSARTSGMYNEQFF.

Only a few counts were recorded for this clonotype. V is TRBV9 and J is TRBJ2-7; 7 nucleotides line up with TRBD1. Trimming took 3 bases from V and 2 from J; bases not matched to a gene: 5. The CDR3 loop spans 14 amino acids. CDR1 is SGDLS, CDR2 YYNGEE, per germline. CDR3 DNA sequence: TGTGCCAGCAGCGGCGAGGGACAGACCTACGAGCAGTACTTC. Translating gives CASSGEGQTYEQYF.

The chain couples TRBV12-3 or TRBV12-4 to TRBJ1-1; D possibly corresponds to TRBD1 (6 bases). The CDR3 has 12 amino acids. Trimming stripped 4 bases from V and 11 bases from J, with 14 bases between. The CDR3 DNA reads TGTGCCAGCAGTTACGCCGGACAGAACGCTTTCTTT. Its translation is CASSYAGQNAFF.

The sample holds a few counts of this clonotype. V and J are TRBV9 and TRBJ2-1, with D uncertain. The J call may be incorrect, as the DNA end agrees better with TRBJ2-5. The CDR3 is made up of 17 amino acids. The germline CDR1 and CDR2 sequences are SGDLS and YYNGEE. The CDR3 here is CASSVDRSPGLTEPQYF. The CDR3 region has the DNA TGTGCCAGCAGCGTAGATCGCAGCCCCGGATTGACGGAGCCCCAGTACTTC.

In this sample, this clonotype turned up once. In nucleotides, the CDR3 is TGTGCCAGCAGTTACCCGGAGGGGAACACTGAAGCTTTCTTT. Translated: CASSYPEGNTEAFF. The gene calls are TRBV6-2 or TRBV6-3 and TRBJ1-1; no clear D. The V end was cut by 2 bases, the J end by 1 base, with 8 bases between. This CDR3 contains 14 residues. Germline V gives CDR1 MNHEY, CDR2 SVGEGT.

The rearrangement joins TRBV12-3 or TRBV12-4 to TRBJ2-2, with TRBD1 matching 8 bases. This CDR3 region has 16 residues. Losses at the gene ends were 6 bases for V and 2 bases for J; bases not matched to a gene: 8. CDR3 region: CASSSGTGINTGELFF. The CDR3 DNA sequence: TGTGCCAGCAGCTCTGGGACAGGTATAAACACCGGGGAGCTGTTTTTT.

The chain links TRBV7-2 to TRBJ2-1, with D uncertain. This CDR3 is built from 12 residues. In germline, CDR1 is SGHTA, CDR2 FQGNSA. The V end lost 2 bases, the J end lost 9 bases, and 8 bases lay between the germline ends. CDR3 in DNA: TGTGCCAGCAGCTTAATTAGTGTTGAGCAGTTCTTC. This codes for CASSLISVEQFF.

For this clonotype: A read error may account for a junction end that differs from germline. The chain joins TRBV4-1 to TRBJ2-5; TRBD1 matches 9 bases. The closer fit of TRBJ2-1 to the DNA end suggests the J call may be wrong. The V gene's germline CDR1 is MGHRA and CDR2 YSYEKL. CDR3 size: 16 residues. In DNA form, the CDR3 reads TGCGCCGGCAGCCAATCGGTACAGGGGGCTTTGAATGAGCAGTTCTTC. Its protein is CAGSQSVQGALNEQFF.

This clonotype has only a few counts. The chain carries TRBV12-3 or TRBV12-4 and TRBJ2-6; D unresolved. V was clipped by 6 bases and J by 0 bases, with 6 bases between them. The CDR3 is 14 residues long. The CDR3 nucleotides are TGTGCCAGCAGGACAATCTCTGGGGCCAACGTCCTGACTTTC. Its translation is CASRTISGANVLTF.

This chain's CDR3 is CSARGSSKRDEQFF. CDR3 DNA sequence: TGCAGTGCTAGAGGCTCTTCGAAGCGGGATGAGCAGTTCTTC. This chain connects TRBV20-1 to TRBJ2-1; tentatively, D is TRBD2 (6 bases). With 1 base removed from V and 8 bases from J, the gap between germline ends came to 15 bases. Germline lookup yields CDR1 DFQATT and CDR2 SNEGSKA (reference sequence). The CDR3 covers 14 residues.

The V call is TRBV6-5, the J call TRBJ2-4; 7 bases fit TRBD2. CDR1 is MNHEY, CDR2 SVGAGI, per germline. The J segment lost 8 bases and the V segment lost 0 bases, leaving 7 bases of the junction unmatched. The CDR3 is made up of 15 amino acids. The CDR3 region is CASSYSSWEGDIQYF. CDR3 DNA sequence: TGTGCCAGCAGTTACTCATCATGGGAGGGAGACATTCAGTACTTC.